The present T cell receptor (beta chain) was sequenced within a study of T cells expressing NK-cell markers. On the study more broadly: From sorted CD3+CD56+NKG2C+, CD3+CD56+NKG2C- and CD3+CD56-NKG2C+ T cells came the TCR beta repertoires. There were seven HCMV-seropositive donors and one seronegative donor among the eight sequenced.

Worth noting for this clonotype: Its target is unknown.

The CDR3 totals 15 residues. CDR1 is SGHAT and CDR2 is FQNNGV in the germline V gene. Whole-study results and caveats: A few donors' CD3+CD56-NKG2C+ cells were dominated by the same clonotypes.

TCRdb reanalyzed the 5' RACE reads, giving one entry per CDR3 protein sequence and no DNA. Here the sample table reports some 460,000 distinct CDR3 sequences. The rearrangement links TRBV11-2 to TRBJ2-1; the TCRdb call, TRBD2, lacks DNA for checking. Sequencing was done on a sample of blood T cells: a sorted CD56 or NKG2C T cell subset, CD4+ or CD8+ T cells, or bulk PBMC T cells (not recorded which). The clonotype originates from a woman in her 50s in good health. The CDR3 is CASRSGTSGRGVQFF.